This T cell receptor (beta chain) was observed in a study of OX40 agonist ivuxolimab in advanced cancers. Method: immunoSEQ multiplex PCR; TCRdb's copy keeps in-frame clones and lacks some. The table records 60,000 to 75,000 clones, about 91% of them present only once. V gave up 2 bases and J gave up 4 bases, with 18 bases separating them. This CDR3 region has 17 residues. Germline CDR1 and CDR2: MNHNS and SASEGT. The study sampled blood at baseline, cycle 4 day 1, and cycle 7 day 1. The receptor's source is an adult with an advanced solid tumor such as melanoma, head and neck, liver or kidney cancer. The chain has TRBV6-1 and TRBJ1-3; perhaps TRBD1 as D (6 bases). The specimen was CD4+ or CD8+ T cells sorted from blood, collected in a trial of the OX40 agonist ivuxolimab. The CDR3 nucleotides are TGTGCCAGCAGTGAATCCCAAAGAGGGGGGTCCGGAAACACCATATATTTT. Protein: CASSESQRGGSGNTIYF.